This entry describes one T cell receptor beta chain. The specificity of this receptor is unknown. It has no much larger one-base neighbor in the sample; base qualities were not kept. The data derive from a study of cytomegalovirus exposure and HLA in healthy donors (dated by TCRdb to about 2017). Regarding the research as a whole: According to an earlier analysis of 587 of the donors, about 170 million T cells yielded approximately 120 million unique TCR beta sequences and 276 Gb of sequence data. The study combined high-throughput TCR immunosequencing, statistical association of individual TCRs with disease status, and machine learning to predict cytomegalovirus infection status. Of the roughly 400 genotyped donors, 81% fell in the genetic ancestry cluster associated with self-reported Caucasian donors. Because of strong linkage in the cohort, a handful of DR-DQ haplotypes were treated as single units for association and clustering. Typing coverage differed by locus: A, B, C, DRB1 and DQB1 were typed in about 620-640 donors, DQA1 in about 560, DPA1 in roughly 590, and DPB1 in around 440. Among 398 genotyped donors of the cohort, an average of around 240,000 unique TCR beta nucleotide sequences were sequenced per donor, 15% to 20% of them non-productive. Every repertoire in the discovery cohort had been generated on one and the same sequencing platform. In a later analysis, previously published TCR beta repertoires from hundreds of donors were re-analyzed and high-resolution HLA genotyping was added so that TCR occurrence patterns could be studied. The study used immunosequencing to profile the T cell repertoires of several hundred subjects and linked those repertoires to cytomegalovirus serostatus. The aim of the study was to test whether cataloging public T cell receptors could identify signatures of past pathogen exposure. Donor age, sex, ethnicity and CMV serostatus were compiled alongside the repertoire data. An early release covering more than 500 HLA-typed donors comprised roughly 300 gigabases of sequencing data and approximately 85 million unique TCR sequences. HLA typing covered class I and class II loci at four-digit resolution. In an earlier analysis of roughly 580 of the donors, high-throughput TCR beta sequencing was used to judge whether each TCR beta V gene segment behaved as functional or pseudogenic. A later genetic analysis took genome-wide SNP genotypes for about three fifths of the 666 donors and used that subset as a discovery cohort. In the later analysis, no new phenotypic data were used to find candidate immune exposures; instead, reliance was placed on TCR beta sequences and their occurrence across donors. In addition to the first cohort of 666 subjects, a separate validation cohort of approximately 130 different subjects was used.

The cohort consisted of 666 healthy bone marrow donors. Cohort members were all nominally healthy when sampled, although unrecorded immune exposures were likely present. The donor tested CMV seronegative and was one of the 352 seronegative cohort members. A peripheral blood sample was collected from each donor, and TCR beta sequencing was performed on peripheral blood mononuclear cells. Genomic DNA was extracted from the blood cell samples with the Qiagen DNeasy Blood Extraction Kit. V has 6 bases trimmed and J has 15 bases trimmed; junction bases matching no gene number 7. Taken from cysteine to phenylalanine, the CDR3 has 11 residues. Just CDR3 DNA is preserved here, 33 bases in frame from base 1. From a lookup of the germline V gene, CDR1 and CDR2 are SGHTA and FQGNSA. What the authors observed across the whole study: The 87-base-pair reads could not distinguish some IMGT-functional V segments, including TRBV6-2 and TRBV6-3, so those segments were excluded. Sequencing depth was assumed to be roughly uniform across donors in the presence/absence analyses, though that assumption may not hold. Correlated functional status among segregating V segments might be attributable to linkage disequilibrium, but an unknown experimental factor could not be ruled out. In a later analysis, HLA-associated TCR beta chains were found to be more clonally expanded and to have lower generation probabilities than equally common non-associated chains. A few of the identified cytomegalovirus-associated TCR beta chains were confirmed in vitro to be specific for cytomegalovirus antigens. The cohort was sequenced for TCR beta chains only, and without alpha or paired-chain data the features that could be detected were limited. It was suggested by the authors that the approach could potentially be generalized to other disease states and immunological phenotypes. The sequencing pipeline was judged likely to have produced a cluster of highly shared sequence variants as a technical artifact. A later analysis associated about 17,000 TCR beta sequences with specific HLA alleles at a false discovery rate of 0.05. Because some donors lacked HLA typing at each locus, the association tests relied only on the typed subset. Because counts were too low, 15 or so rarely observed V segments, including chromosome 9 orphons, were excluded from the earlier analysis of some 540 of the donors. In a later genetic analysis, a missense DCLRE1C variant was associated with V-gene and J-gene trimming of TCR beta chains, and the association was replicated in an independent cohort. In a later analysis, most CMV-associated TCR beta chains were found to appear HLA-restricted, with HLA associations seemingly driven largely by CMV exposure. Broadly in line with IMGT annotations, most TCR beta V segments showed up in productive rearrangements about 87% or about 30% of the time in an earlier analysis of about 500 of the donors. In a later genetic analysis, fewer N-insertions in productive TCRs were reported among donors in an Asian-associated ancestry cluster than the roughly 710-donor mean. In the study, around 150 TCR beta chains were listed as associated with cytomegalovirus. In a later analysis, TCR association rates were found to vary across HLA loci, with the most associated TCRs seen for DRB1 alleles and the fewest for HLA-C alleles. While some public TCRs were present in many individuals, most TCR sequences turned up only very rarely across donors. A later analysis reported that several top co-occurrence clusters appeared linked to parvovirus B19, influenza, CMV and Epstein-Barr virus. CMV serostatus was the only immune exposure information available for the cohort. Assigning TCR associations to individual alleles was difficult when HLA alleles, especially DR and DQ, strongly co-occurred. A further reported finding was that TCR beta sequences accurately predicted the HLA-A and HLA-B alleles for most subjects in the first cohort. Cytomegalovirus status was reported to be diagnosed by the classifier with high specificity and sensitivity in both the original and validation cohorts.

Libraries were prepared through the immunoSEQ multiplex PCR assay. For the multiplex PCR, a mixture combining 60 forward primers for TCR Vbeta segments and 13 reverse primers for TCR Jbeta segments was used. The CDR3 region of rearranged TCR beta genes was amplified from genomic DNA with a multiplex PCR assay. On the Illumina HiSeq System, the amplified TCR beta libraries were sequenced as 87-base-pair reads. The study's processing was this. A later analysis counted about 80 million unique TCR beta chains across the 500 to 850 repertoires, and 9.5 million to 11 million of these chains were shared by at least two donors. Raw reads were error-corrected and collapsed into unique sequences with a nearest-neighbor algorithm that merged closely related sequences to remove PCR and sequencing errors. Alignment of CDR3 sequences to IMGT reference sequences was used to assign V, D and J gene segments. Each retained sequence needed at least a six-nucleotide match to both a V gene segment and a J gene segment. A rearrangement counted as productive if the CDR3 had no stop codons and remained in frame with V and J, and every other rearrangement counted as non-productive. CDR3 was defined by IMGT convention, running from the second conserved V-encoded cysteine to the conserved J-encoded phenylalanine. The earlier analysis of 450 to 750 of the donors excluded any sequence lacking an unambiguous match to a single V gene segment. In an earlier analysis of a few hundred of the donors, V segments were called functional above 56.7% productive rearrangements and were called segregating when the between-donor standard deviation exceeded 5%. A statistical classification framework was built to diagnose cytomegalovirus status from the catalog of TCR beta chain sequences. A later analysis assigned V and J genes by comparing TCR nucleotide sequences with IMGT/GENE-DB human TR gene sequences. The TCRdist pipeline was used in a later analysis to assign CDR3 sequences and most-parsimonious VDJ recombination scenarios. A later analysis defined each TCR beta chain by its CDR3 amino acid sequence plus V-gene family, and excluded reads lacking a unique V-gene family. To address suspected cross-contamination and a sequencing artifact, a later analysis removed 592 highly shared, low-generation-probability nucleotide sequences. In a later analysis, a clonal expansion index was calculated for each public chain from normalized within-repertoire ranks of inferred template counts. Generation probabilities in a later analysis came from a VDJ recombination model fitted to out-of-frame rearrangements, and those results were checked against IGoR. In a later analysis, hypergeometric tests were used to score TCR-TCR, TCR-HLA and TCR-CMV co-occurrence, with a repertoire-size bias correction applied to TCR pairs. A later analysis estimated false discovery rates by permuting HLA or CMV assignments 20 times. In a later analysis, co-occurring TCRs were grouped using DBSCAN, with TCRdist sequence similarity added in when clustering inside HLA-allele-positive subsets. For co-occurrence clustering, repertoires with fewer than 30,000 or more than 120,000 public chains were excluded, along with roughly five repertoires with anomalous nucleotide sharing. Held by TCRdb, this immuneACCESS table contains in-frame sequences only and omits some clones. Under half of the omission traces to an unresolved V gene where checked; the cause of the rest is unknown. That table supplies the V and J calls and clone size; D and trimming were determined from the DNA. Here the sample has about 130,000 clones; around 75% occur a single time. The top ten constitute 3.1% of the sample.

The clonotype was recovered from a young man in good health and CMV-seronegative. Source material: PBMCs. The chain joins TRBV7-2 to TRBJ2-1, and TRBD1 aligns with 8 junction nucleotides. DNA sequence: TGTGCCAGCAGGCTAGGGGACAGGTTGTTCTTC. Protein translation: CASRLGDRLFF.